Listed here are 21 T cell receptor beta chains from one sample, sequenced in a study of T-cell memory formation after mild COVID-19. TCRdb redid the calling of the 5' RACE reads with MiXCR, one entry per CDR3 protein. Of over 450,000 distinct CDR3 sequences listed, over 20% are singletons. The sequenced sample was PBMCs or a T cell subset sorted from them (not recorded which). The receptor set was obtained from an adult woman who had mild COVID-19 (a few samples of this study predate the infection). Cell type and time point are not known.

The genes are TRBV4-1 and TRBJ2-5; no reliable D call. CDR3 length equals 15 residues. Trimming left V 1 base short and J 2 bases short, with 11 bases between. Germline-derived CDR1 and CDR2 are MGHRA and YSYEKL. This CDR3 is CASSQAAVSQETQYF. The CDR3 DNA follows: TGCGCCAGCAGCCAAGCGGCTGTGTCTCAAGAGACCCAGTACTTC.

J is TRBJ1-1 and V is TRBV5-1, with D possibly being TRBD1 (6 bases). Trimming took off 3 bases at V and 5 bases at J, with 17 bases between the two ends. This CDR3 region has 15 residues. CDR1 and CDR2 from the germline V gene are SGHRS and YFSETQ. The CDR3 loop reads CASSSRTKDRTEAFF. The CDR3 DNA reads TGCGCCAGCAGCTCTAGAACTAAGGACAGAACTGAAGCTTTCTTT.

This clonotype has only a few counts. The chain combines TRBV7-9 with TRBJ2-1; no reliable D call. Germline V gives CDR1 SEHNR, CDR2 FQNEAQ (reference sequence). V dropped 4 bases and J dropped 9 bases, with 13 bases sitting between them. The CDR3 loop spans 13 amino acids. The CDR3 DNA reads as TGTGCCAGCAGCTCGAGAGGATCCGGTGAGCAGTTCTTC. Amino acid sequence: CASSSRGSGEQFF.

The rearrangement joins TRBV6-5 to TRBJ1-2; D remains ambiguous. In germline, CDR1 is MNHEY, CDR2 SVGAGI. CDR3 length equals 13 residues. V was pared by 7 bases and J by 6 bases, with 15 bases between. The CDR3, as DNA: TGTGCCAGCACCGACACGGGGAGGCATGGCTACACCTTC. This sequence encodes CASTDTGRHGYTF.

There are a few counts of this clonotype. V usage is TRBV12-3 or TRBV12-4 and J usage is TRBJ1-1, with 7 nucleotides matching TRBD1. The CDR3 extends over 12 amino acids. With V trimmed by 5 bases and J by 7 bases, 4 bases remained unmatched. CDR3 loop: CASSPGTDEAFF. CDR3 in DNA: TGTGCCAGCAGTCCTGGGACAGATGAAGCTTTCTTT.

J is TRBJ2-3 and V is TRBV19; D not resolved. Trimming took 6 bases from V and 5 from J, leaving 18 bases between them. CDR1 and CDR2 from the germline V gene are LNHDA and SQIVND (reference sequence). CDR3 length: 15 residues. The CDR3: CASRGLTASGDTQYF. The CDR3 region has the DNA TGTGCCAGTAGAGGCTTGACGGCCTCGGGAGATACGCAGTATTTT.

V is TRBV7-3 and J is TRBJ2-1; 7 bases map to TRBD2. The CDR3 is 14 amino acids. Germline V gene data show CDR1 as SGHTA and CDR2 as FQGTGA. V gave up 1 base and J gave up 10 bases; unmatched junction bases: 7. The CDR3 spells CASSLSGTTGEQFF. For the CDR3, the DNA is TGTGCCAGCAGCTTAAGCGGGACTACCGGGGAGCAGTTCTTC.

The CDR3: CASSPPDRLRLGEQYF. In DNA form, the CDR3 reads TGTGCCAGCAGCCCGCCCGACAGACTTCGATTAGGCGAGCAGTACTTC. V usage is TRBV3-1 and J usage is TRBJ2-7; TRBD1 might be the D (5 bases). V dropped 4 bases and J dropped 6 bases, with 22 bases sitting between them. Germline-derived CDR1 and CDR2 are LGHDT and YNNKEL (reference sequence). The CDR3 is 16 amino acids.

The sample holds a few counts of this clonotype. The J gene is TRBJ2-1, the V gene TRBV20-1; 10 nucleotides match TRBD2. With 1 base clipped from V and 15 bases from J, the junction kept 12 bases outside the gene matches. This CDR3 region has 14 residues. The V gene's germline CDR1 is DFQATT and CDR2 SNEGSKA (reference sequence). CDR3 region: CSARAAASGSELFF. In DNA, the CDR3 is TGCAGTGCTAGAGCCGCGGCTAGCGGGAGCGAGTTGTTCTTC.

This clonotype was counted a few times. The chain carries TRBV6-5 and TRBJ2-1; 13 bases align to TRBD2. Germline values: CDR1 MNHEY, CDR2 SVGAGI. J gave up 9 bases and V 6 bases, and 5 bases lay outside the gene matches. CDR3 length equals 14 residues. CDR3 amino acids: CASSRLAGGSEQFF. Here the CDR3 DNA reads TGTGCCAGCAGCCGACTAGCGGGGGGCTCTGAGCAGTTCTTC.

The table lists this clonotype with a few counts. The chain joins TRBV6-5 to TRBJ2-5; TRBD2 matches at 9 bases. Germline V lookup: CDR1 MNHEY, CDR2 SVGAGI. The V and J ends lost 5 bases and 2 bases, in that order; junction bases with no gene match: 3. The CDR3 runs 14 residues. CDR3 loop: CASSNLAGQETQYF. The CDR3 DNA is TGTGCCAGCAGTAACCTAGCGGGGCAAGAGACCCAGTACTTC.

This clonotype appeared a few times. CDR3 in amino acids: CASSQLAGTENIQYF. The CDR3 DNA is TGTGCCAGCAGCCAACTAGCCGGGACAGAAAACATTCAGTACTTC. The rearrangement joins TRBV6-4 to TRBJ2-4; the D gene is possibly TRBD1 (7 bases). The V end lost 6 bases, the J end lost 5 bases, and 17 bases lay between the germline ends. This CDR3 spans 15 amino acids. CDR1 and CDR2 (germline): MRHNA, SNTAGT.

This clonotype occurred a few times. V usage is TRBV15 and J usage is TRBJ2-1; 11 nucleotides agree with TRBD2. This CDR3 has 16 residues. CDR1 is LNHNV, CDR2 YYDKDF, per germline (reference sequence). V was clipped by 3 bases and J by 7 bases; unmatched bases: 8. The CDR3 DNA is TGTGCCACCAGCAGGATAGGGACTAGCGGAAGAAATGAGCAGTTCTTC. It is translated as CATSRIGTSGRNEQFF.

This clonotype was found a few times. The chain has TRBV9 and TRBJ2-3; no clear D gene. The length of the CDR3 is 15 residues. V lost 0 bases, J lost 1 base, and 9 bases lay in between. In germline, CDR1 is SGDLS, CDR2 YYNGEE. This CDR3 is CASSVGQGGTDTQYF. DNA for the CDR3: TGTGCCAGCAGCGTAGGGCAAGGCGGCACAGATACGCAGTATTTT.

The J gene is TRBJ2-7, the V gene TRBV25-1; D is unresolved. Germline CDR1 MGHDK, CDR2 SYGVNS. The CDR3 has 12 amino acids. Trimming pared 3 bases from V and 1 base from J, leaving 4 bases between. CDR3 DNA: TGTGCCAGCAGTGACACTTCCTACGAGCAGTACTTC. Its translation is CASSDTSYEQYF.

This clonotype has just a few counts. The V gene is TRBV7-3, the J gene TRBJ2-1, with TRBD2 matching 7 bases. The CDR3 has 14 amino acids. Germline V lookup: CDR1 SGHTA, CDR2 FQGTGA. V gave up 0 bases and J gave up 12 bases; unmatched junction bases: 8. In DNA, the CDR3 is TGTGCCAGCAGCTTAACTGGGGACTACGCGGGGCAGTTCTTC. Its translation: CASSLTGDYAGQFF.

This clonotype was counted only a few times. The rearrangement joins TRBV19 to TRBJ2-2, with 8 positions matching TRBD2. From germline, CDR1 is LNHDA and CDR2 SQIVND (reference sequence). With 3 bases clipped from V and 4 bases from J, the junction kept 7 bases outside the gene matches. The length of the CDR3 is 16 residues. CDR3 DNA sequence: TGTGCCAGTAGTATCGGGAGGGGAGGACCCACCGGGGAGCTGTTTTTT. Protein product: CASSIGRGGPTGELFF.

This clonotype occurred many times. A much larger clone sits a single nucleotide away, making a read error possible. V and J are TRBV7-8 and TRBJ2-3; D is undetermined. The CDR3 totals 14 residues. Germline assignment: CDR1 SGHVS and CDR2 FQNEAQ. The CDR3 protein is CASGLTPYPDTQYF. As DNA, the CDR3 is TGTGCCAGCGGCTTGACCCCCTACCCAGATACGCAGTATTTT. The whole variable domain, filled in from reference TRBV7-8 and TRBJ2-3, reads GAGVSQSPRYKVAKRGQDVALRCDPISGHVSLFWYQQALGQGPEFLTYFQNEAQLDKSGLPSDRFFAERPEGSVSTLKIQRTQQEDSAVYLCASGLTPYPDTQYFGPGTRLTVL.

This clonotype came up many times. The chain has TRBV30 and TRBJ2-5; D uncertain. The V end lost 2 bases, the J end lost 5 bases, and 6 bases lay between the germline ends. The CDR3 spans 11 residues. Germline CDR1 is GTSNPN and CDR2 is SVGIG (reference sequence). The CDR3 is CAWSKWETQYF. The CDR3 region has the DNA TGTGCCTGGAGTAAGTGGGAGACCCAGTACTTC.

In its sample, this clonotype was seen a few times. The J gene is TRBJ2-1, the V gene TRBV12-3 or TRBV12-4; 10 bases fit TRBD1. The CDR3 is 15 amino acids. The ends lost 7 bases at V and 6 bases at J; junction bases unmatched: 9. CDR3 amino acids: CASTLRQGASNEQFF. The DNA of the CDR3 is TGTGCCAGCACCCTGAGACAGGGGGCGTCCAATGAGCAGTTCTTC.

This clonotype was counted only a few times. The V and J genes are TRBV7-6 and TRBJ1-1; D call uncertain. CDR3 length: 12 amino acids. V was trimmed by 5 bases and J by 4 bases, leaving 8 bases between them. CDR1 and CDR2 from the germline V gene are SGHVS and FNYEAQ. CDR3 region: CASSPYRTEAFF. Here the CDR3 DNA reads TGTGCCAGCAGCCCTTATCGCACTGAAGCTTTCTTT.